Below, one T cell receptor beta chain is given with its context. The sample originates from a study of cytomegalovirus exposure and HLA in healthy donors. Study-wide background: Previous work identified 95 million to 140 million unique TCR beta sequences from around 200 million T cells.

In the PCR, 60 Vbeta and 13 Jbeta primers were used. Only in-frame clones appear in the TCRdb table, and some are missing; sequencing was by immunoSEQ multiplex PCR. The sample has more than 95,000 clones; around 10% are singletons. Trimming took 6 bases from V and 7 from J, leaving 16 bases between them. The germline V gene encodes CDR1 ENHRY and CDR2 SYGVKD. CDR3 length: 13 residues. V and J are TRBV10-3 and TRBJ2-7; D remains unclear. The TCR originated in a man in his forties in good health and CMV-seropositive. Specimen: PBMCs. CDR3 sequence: CAISLTSSEEQYF. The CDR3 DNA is TGTGCCATCAGCTTGACAAGTTCGGAAGAGCAGTACTTC.